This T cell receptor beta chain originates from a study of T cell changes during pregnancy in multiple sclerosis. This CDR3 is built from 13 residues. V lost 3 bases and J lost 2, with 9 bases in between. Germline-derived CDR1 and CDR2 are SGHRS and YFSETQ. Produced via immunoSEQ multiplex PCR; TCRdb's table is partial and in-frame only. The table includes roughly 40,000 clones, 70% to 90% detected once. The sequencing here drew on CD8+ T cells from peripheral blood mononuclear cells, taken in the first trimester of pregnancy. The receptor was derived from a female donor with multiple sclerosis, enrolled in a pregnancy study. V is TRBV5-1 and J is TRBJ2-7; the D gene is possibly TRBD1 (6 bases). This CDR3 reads CASSWDTTYEQYF. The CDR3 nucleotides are TGCGCCAGCAGCTGGGACACAACCTACGAGCAGTACTTC.